One sample yielded the 19 T cell receptor beta chains listed below, sequenced in a study of T cells in Graves' hyperthyroidism and ophthalmopathy. Researchers took RNA transcripts and amplified the TCR beta CDR3 regions from them. HTBI primers drove first-round RT-PCR of the TCR CDR3. Via MiXCR, TCRdb re-called the multiplex PCR reads, giving one row per CDR3 protein. The sample holds roughly 380,000 distinct CDR3 sequences, 12% to 15% seen once. Sample: blood. Receptors originate from a woman younger than 35 with Graves' hyperthyroidism.

This clonotype occurred many times. The chain joins TRBV25-1 to TRBJ2-1; 8 bases agree with TRBD2. With 5 bases clipped from V and 9 bases from J, the junction kept 15 bases outside the gene matches. Germline V CDR1 and CDR2: MGHDK, SYGVNS. The length of the CDR3 is 16 residues. The DNA of the CDR3 is TGTGCCAGCAGTAACATACTAGCGGCGGTACGCGGTGAGCAGTTCTTC. This sequence encodes CASSNILAAVRGEQFF.

This clonotype was detected ten times or more. The chain is built from TRBV7-2 and TRBJ2-3, with 10 bases fitting TRBD2. V gave up 1 base and J gave up 4 bases; unmatched junction bases: 5. Looked up from germline, CDR1 is SGHTA and CDR2 is FQGNSA. There are 16 residues in the CDR3. CDR3 coding DNA: TGTGCCAGCAGCTTAGTAGCGGGAGGTCTGGCAGATACGCAGTATTTT. This codes for CASSLVAGGLADTQYF.

Ten or more counts support this clonotype. V and J are TRBV5-1 and TRBJ2-4; D not resolved. The CDR3 loop spans 15 amino acids. Trimming removed 0 bases at V and 7 bases at J, with 14 bases between. Germline CDR1 and CDR2: SGHRS and YFSETQ. CDR3 in DNA: TGCGCCAGCAGCTTGGCAGGCAACTACCGGAACATTCAGTACTTC. Amino acid sequence: CASSLAGNYRNIQYF.

This clonotype was found many times. The J gene is TRBJ2-7, the V gene TRBV28, with unresolved D. Trimming shortened V by 2 bases and J by 2 bases, and 7 bases separated the two germline ends. Germline CDR1 MDHEN, CDR2 SYDVKM. The CDR3 is made up of 13 amino acids. CDR3 residues: CASSLLSTYEQYF. Written as DNA, the CDR3 is TGTGCCAGCAGTTTACTGTCCACCTACGAGCAGTACTTC.

V is TRBV7-8 and J is TRBJ2-1, with D maybe TRBD2 (6 bases). Germline V lookup: CDR1 SGHVS, CDR2 FQNEAQ. The CDR3 has 15 amino acids. Trimming cost V 5 bases and J 4 bases, with 15 bases left between them. The CDR3 bases are TGTGCCAGCAGCCCCCAGGGCGGGATGTACAATGAGCAGTTCTTC. Its translation is CASSPQGGMYNEQFF.

Regarding this clonotype: This may be a read error: a much more frequent sequence differs by one nucleotide. The chain has TRBV6-1 and TRBJ1-1, with D perhaps TRBD1 (6 bases). Germline V gives CDR1 MNHNS, CDR2 SASEGT. This CDR3 is built from 15 residues. CDR3 DNA: TGTGCCAGCAGTTATTTACAGGGCTTGAACACTGAAGCTCTCTTT. This encodes CASSYLQGLNTEALF.

This clonotype was seen many times. The chain recombines TRBV2 with TRBJ2-7, with D possibly TRBD2 on 6 matching bases. Germline CDR1 and CDR2: SNHLY and FYNNEI. The CDR3 has 12 amino acids. Trimming left V 7 bases short and J 4 bases short, with 11 bases between. The CDR3 region has the DNA TGTGCCAGCACCGGGAGTTGGTACGAGCAGTACTTC. Translation: CASTGSWYEQYF.

This clonotype has ten or more counts. This chain joins TRBV11-2 and TRBJ2-7; 11 nucleotides match TRBD2. V lost 5 bases to trimming and J lost 3 bases; unmatched junction nucleotides: 15. Germline V gives CDR1 SGHAT, CDR2 FQNNGV. This CDR3 is 18 amino acids long. The CDR3 bases are TGTGCCAGCAGCACAACCGGGACTAGCGGACACTCCGGCTACGAGCAGTACTTC. It specifies CASSTTGTSGHSGYEQYF. Full variable domain (remainder filled in from reference TRBV11-2 and TRBJ2-7): EAGVAQSPRYKIIEKRQSVAFWCNPISGHATLYWYQQILGQGPKLLIQFQNNGVVDDSQLPKDRFSAERLKGVDSTLKIQPAKLEDSAVYLCASSTTGTSGHSGYEQYFGPGTRLTVT.

The chain carries TRBV14 and TRBJ2-7; D may be TRBD1 or TRBD2 (8 bases each). The germline CDR1 and CDR2 sequences are SGHDN and FVKESK. The CDR3 runs to 19 residues. Trimming removed 3 bases at V and 3 bases at J, with 27 bases between. The CDR3 coding sequence is TGTGCCAGCAGCCAGACCGGGACAGGACAGCGGGGGTACAGCTACGAGCAGTACTTC. Encoded protein: CASSQTGTGQRGYSYEQYF.

As DNA, the CDR3 is TGTGCCAGCAGCAACCGGGACACCTACGAGCAGTACTTC. This translates into CASSNRDTYEQYF. The gene calls are TRBV5-4 and TRBJ2-7, with a weak D call TRBD1 (6 bases). V lost 4 bases to trimming and J lost 2 bases, with 10 bases between them. Per the germline V gene, CDR1 is SGHNT and CDR2 is YYREEE (reference sequence). The CDR3 is made up of 13 amino acids.

This clonotype was observed many times. The chain employs TRBV28 and TRBJ2-7; D is unclear. The germline CDR1 and CDR2 sequences are MDHEN and SYDVKM. CDR3 length: 13 amino acids. The ends were cut back, 5 bases at V and 5 bases at J, with 13 bases in the middle. CDR3 residues: CASSLTVAHEQYF. In nucleotides, the CDR3 is TGTGCCAGCAGTCTCACGGTGGCCCACGAGCAGTACTTC.

This clonotype was seen a few times. The V and J genes are TRBV14 and TRBJ2-2; no firm D call. The V gene lost 0 bases and the J gene lost 3 bases, with 5 bases spanning the gap. The CDR3 spans 14 residues. Looked up from germline, CDR1 is SGHDN and CDR2 is FVKESK. The CDR3 protein is CASSQDLYTGELFF. DNA for the CDR3: TGTGCCAGCAGCCAAGACCTGTACACCGGGGAGCTGTTTTTT. Based on the CDR3 plus reference TRBV14 and TRBJ2-2, the full variable domain is EAGVTQFPSHSVIEKGQTVTLRCDPISGHDNLYWYRRVMGKEIKFLLHFVKESKQDESGMPNNRFLAERTGGTYSTLKVQPAELEDSGVYFCASSQDLYTGELFFGEGSRLTVL.

This clonotype occurred many times. The gene calls are TRBV30 and TRBJ1-1; TRBD1 matches at 7 bases. Trimming removed 3 bases from V and 4 bases from J; junction bases left unmatched: 5. The CDR3 runs 13 residues. From germline, CDR1 is GTSNPN and CDR2 SVGIG (reference sequence). The CDR3 DNA sequence: TGTGCCTGGAGCAGACAGGGAGGCACTGAAGCTTTCTTT. It yields the protein CAWSRQGGTEAFF.

The chain carries TRBV28 and TRBJ1-1; possibly TRBD1 for D (6 bases). Germline V CDR1 and CDR2: MDHEN, SYDVKM. The CDR3 loop spans 13 amino acids. The ends were cut back, 5 bases at V and 4 bases at J, with 11 bases in the middle. The CDR3 DNA is TGTGCCAGCAGTCCTCCAGGGGTCACTGAAGCTTTCTTT. It translates to CASSPPGVTEAFF.

The chain couples TRBV7-2 to TRBJ1-4; a possible D gene is TRBD1 (6 bases). Trimming stripped 3 bases from V and 0 bases from J, with 8 bases between. Germline V gene sequence: CDR1 SGHTA, CDR2 FQGNSA. The CDR3 is 15 amino acids. DNA for the CDR3: TGTGCCAGCAGCTTGGACAGCTCAACTAATGAAAAACTGTTTTTT. As protein: CASSLDSSTNEKLFF. Full variable domain (remainder filled in from reference TRBV7-2 and TRBJ1-4): GAGVSQSPSNKVTEKGKDVELRCDPISGHTALYWYRQSLGQGLEFLIYFQGNSAPDKSGLPSDRFSAERTGGSVSTLTIQRTQQEDSAVYLCASSLDSSTNEKLFFGSGTQLSVL.

This rearrangement joins TRBV6-1 to TRBJ2-2; TRBD2 agrees at 11 bases. The germline gives CDR1 MNHNS, CDR2 SASEGT. CDR3 length equals 17 residues. V shed 5 bases and J 3 bases; nucleotides not matched to a gene: 8. CDR3 residues: CASSRGSGRAYTGELFF. In DNA form, the CDR3 reads TGTGCCAGCAGTCGTGGTAGCGGGAGGGCCTACACCGGGGAGCTGTTTTTT.

The chain employs TRBV6-1 and TRBJ1-1; no clear D gene. Germline loops: CDR1 MNHNS, CDR2 SASEGT. The CDR3 contains 14 residues. The V end was cut by 7 bases, the J end by 3 bases, with 15 bases between. The chain's CDR3 is CASTHTGIDTEAFF. The CDR3 nucleotides read TGTGCCAGCACCCACACCGGGATCGACACTGAAGCTTTCTTT.

CDR3 amino acids: CASRGAGVWNTEAFF. The DNA for the CDR3 is TGTGCCAGCAGGGGGGCGGGGGTCTGGAACACTGAAGCTTTCTTT. The chain links TRBV25-1 to TRBJ1-1; TRBD1 is a possible D gene (6 bases). This CDR3 has 15 amino acids. V was cut by 6 bases and J by 1 base, with 15 bases left in between. The germline V gene has CDR1 MGHDK and CDR2 SYGVNS.

This clonotype was detected ten times or more. The chain links TRBV13 to TRBJ1-2; TRBD1 agrees at 7 bases. V lost 5 bases and J lost 7; bases outside the gene matches: 13. Germline CDR1 reads PRHDT; CDR2 reads FYEKMQ (reference sequence). The CDR3 runs 15 residues. CDR3 in DNA: TGTGCCAGCAGCGACCAAGGGGGCGCTGGTATTGGCTACACCTTC. Its protein is CASSDQGGAGIGYTF.